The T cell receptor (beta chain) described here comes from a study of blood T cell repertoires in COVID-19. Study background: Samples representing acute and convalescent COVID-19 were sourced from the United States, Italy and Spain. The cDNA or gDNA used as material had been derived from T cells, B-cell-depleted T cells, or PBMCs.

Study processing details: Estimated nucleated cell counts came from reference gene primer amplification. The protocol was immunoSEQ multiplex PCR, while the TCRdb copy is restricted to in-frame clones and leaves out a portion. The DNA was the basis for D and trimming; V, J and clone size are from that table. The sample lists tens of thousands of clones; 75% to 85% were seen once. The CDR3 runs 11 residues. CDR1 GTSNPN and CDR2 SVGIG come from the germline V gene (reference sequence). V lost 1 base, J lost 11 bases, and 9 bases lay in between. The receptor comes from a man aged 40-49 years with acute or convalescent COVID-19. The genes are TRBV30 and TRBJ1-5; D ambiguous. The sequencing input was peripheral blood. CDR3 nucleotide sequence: TGTGCCTGGAGTGCAGGTGCAGCCCAGCATTTT. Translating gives CAWSAGAAQHF.